The 30 T cell receptor beta chains listed next were all sequenced from one sample in a study of T cells in Graves' hyperthyroidism and ophthalmopathy. It was RNA transcripts that yielded the amplified TCR beta CDR3 regions. The TCR CDR3 first-round RT-PCR relied on the HTBI primer set. From the multiplex PCR reads, TCRdb called clonotypes with MiXCR, one entry per CDR3 protein. The sample records approximately 400,000 distinct CDR3 sequences, about a fifth being singletons. What was sequenced was blood. These receptors came from a man aged 18 to 29 with Graves' ophthalmopathy.

This clonotype was picked up many times. The V and J genes are TRBV11-3 and TRBJ1-1; a weak D match, TRBD1 (6 bases). CDR3 length: 16 amino acids. Germline assignment: CDR1 SGHNT and CDR2 YENEEA. Between the trimmed V and J ends, which lost 5 bases and 1 base, there was a span of 17 bases. The CDR3 region has the DNA TGTGCCAGCAGCCCCCCGGGGGCCCTGGCGAACACTGAAGCTTTCTTT. It yields the protein CASSPPGALANTEAFF.

The chain couples TRBV20-1 to TRBJ2-1, with 7 bases matching TRBD2. The CDR3 has 17 amino acids. The trim removed 2 bases at V and 3 bases at J, leaving 13 bases unmatched. CDR1 and CDR2 from the germline V gene are DFQATT and SNEGSKA (reference sequence). CDR3 region: CSARSSGMGGSYNEQFF. In DNA form, the CDR3 reads TGCAGTGCTAGATCAAGCGGGATGGGTGGAAGCTACAATGAGCAGTTCTTC.

A word on this clonotype: A much larger clone is a single base away; this may be a read error. The V and J genes are TRBV9 and TRBJ2-5; D is perhaps TRBD1 or TRBD2 (6 bases each). The CDR3 is made up of 13 amino acids. Trimming stripped 7 bases from V and 4 bases from J, with 14 bases between. Per germline, CDR1 SGDLS and CDR2 YYNGEE. The CDR3 region is CASGPRGAETQYF. The CDR3 nucleotides are TGTGCCAGCGGCCCGAGGGGGGCAGAGACCCAGTACTTC. The full variable domain, in which reference TRBV9 and TRBJ2-5 provide the parts outside the CDR3, is DSGVTQTPKHLITATGQRVTLRCSPRSGDLSVYWYQQSLDQGLQFLIQYYNGEERAKGNILERFSAQQFPDLHSELNLSSLELGDSALYFCASGPRGAETQYFGPGTRLLVL.

This clonotype was detected only a few times. The chain links TRBV30 to TRBJ2-2, with 8 bases that match TRBD2. V lost 2 bases, J lost 9 bases, and 5 bases stayed unmatched. The CDR3 spans 13 residues. Germline CDR1 reads GTSNPN; CDR2 reads SVGIG (reference sequence). CDR3 nucleotide sequence: TGTGCCTGGAGTCTGGGCGGGAGGAGGGAGCTGTTTTTT. As protein: CAWSLGGRRELFF.

This chain connects TRBV6-1 to TRBJ2-6; possibly TRBD1 for D (5 bases). There are 18 residues in the CDR3. Germline-derived CDR1 and CDR2 are MNHNS and SASEGT. V was pared by 2 bases and J by 0 bases, with 14 bases between. The CDR3 spells CASSEYRTILSGANVLTF. CDR3 nucleotide sequence: TGTGCCAGCAGTGAATATCGGACAATTCTCTCTGGGGCCAACGTCCTGACTTTC.

This sequence joins TRBV6-1 and TRBJ2-3, with 9 bases aligning to TRBD2. V was pared by 6 bases and J by 4 bases, with 11 bases of the junction left unmatched. Germline V gene data show CDR1 as MNHNS and CDR2 as SASEGT. The CDR3 spans 16 residues. The CDR3 coding sequence is TGTGCCAGCAGGGACCTAGCGGGGTTGGGCGCAGATACGCAGTATTTT. Its translation: CASRDLAGLGADTQYF.

The chain links TRBV19 to TRBJ1-1; the match to TRBD1 covers 11 bases. Germline V lookup: CDR1 LNHDA, CDR2 SQIVND (reference sequence). V shed 7 bases, J shed 0 bases, and the junction held 10 bases outside the gene matches. This CDR3 region has 17 residues. CDR3 sequence (DNA): TGTGCCAGTACCATGGGACAGGGGGGGCCCATGAACACTGAAGCTTTCTTT. Translated, it gives CASTMGQGGPMNTEAFF.

The chain has TRBV28 and TRBJ2-1; the D gene is possibly TRBD2 (5 bases). Germline V CDR1 and CDR2: MDHEN, SYDVKM. Trimming left V 7 bases short and J 0 bases short, with 10 bases between. The CDR3 contains 14 residues. The CDR3 DNA sequence: TGTGCCAGCAAAAGCGGTAGCTCCTACAATGAGCAGTTCTTC. Translated: CASKSGSSYNEQFF.

This clonotype was detected many times. This rearrangement joins TRBV18 to TRBJ1-1, with D unresolved. The CDR3 consists of 15 residues. V was shortened by 0 bases and J by 1 base, with 9 bases between the two germline ends. The V gene's germline CDR1 is KGHSH and CDR2 LQKENI. CDR3 DNA sequence: TGTGCCAGCTCACCACCTCTAGCGGGGAACACTGAAGCTTTCTTT. Its protein product is CASSPPLAGNTEAFF.

This clonotype has at least ten counts. The V and J genes are TRBV7-6 and TRBJ2-1; D is possibly TRBD2 (5 bases). The length of the CDR3 is 14 residues. Looked up from germline, CDR1 is SGHVS and CDR2 is FNYEAQ. Trimming took off 6 bases at V and 1 base at J, with 10 bases between the two ends. CDR3 in amino acids: CASSFSASYNEQFF. The CDR3 DNA reads as TGTGCCAGCAGTTTTAGCGCGTCCTACAATGAGCAGTTCTTC.

This clonotype was seen only a few times. V is TRBV9 and J is TRBJ1-2, with D perhaps TRBD1 (5 bases). Germline V lookup: CDR1 SGDLS, CDR2 YYNGEE. V lost 1 base and J lost 3, with 10 bases in between. The CDR3 is 14 residues long. The CDR3 nucleotides read TGTGCCAGCAGCGTACAGGGACCGGACTATGGCTACACCTTC. Encoded protein: CASSVQGPDYGYTF. Full variable domain (remainder filled in from reference TRBV9 and TRBJ1-2): DSGVTQTPKHLITATGQRVTLRCSPRSGDLSVYWYQQSLDQGLQFLIQYYNGEERAKGNILERFSAQQFPDLHSELNLSSLELGDSALYFCASSVQGPDYGYTFGSGTRLTVV.

The J gene is TRBJ1-3, the V gene TRBV3-1, with D hard to call. The CDR3 length is 16 residues. Germline V gene sequence: CDR1 LGHDT, CDR2 YNNKEL (reference sequence). The V and J ends lost 4 bases and 0 bases respectively, with 13 bases between them. CDR3 coding DNA: TGTGCCAGCAGCCCATCTGGGCGGTACTCTGGAAACACCATATATTTT. Encoded protein: CASSPSGRYSGNTIYF.

This clonotype occurred many times. CDR3 region: CASTPWELAGGPGETQYF. DNA for the CDR3: TGTGCCAGCACCCCTTGGGAACTAGCGGGGGGGCCAGGGGAGACCCAGTACTTC. The gene calls are TRBV6-1 and TRBJ2-5, with 13 bases fitting TRBD2. The J segment lost 5 bases and the V segment lost 7 bases, leaving 16 bases of the junction unmatched. Germline-derived CDR1 and CDR2 are MNHNS and SASEGT. The CDR3 is made up of 18 amino acids.

This clonotype was counted at least ten times. The chain is built from TRBV12-3 or TRBV12-4 and TRBJ2-1; 8 bases agree with TRBD1. Trimming cost V 5 bases and J 7 bases; bases outside gene matches: 7. The CDR3 sequence is 14 residues long. The CDR3 DNA sequence: TGTGCCAGCAGTCCTCAGGGGGCGGGGAATGAGCAGTTCTTC. Protein sequence: CASSPQGAGNEQFF.

This rearrangement joins TRBV18 to TRBJ1-6, with 7 bases identical to TRBD1. This CDR3 comprises 15 residues. The junction had 4 bases not matched to a gene; V was cut back by 3 bases and J by 5 bases. Per germline, CDR1 KGHSH and CDR2 LQKENI. This CDR3 reads CASSPNTGDNSPLHF. The CDR3 DNA reads as TGTGCCAGCTCACCTAACACAGGGGATAATTCACCCCTCCACTTT.

This clonotype appeared a few times. The V call is TRBV10-3, the J call TRBJ1-1; TRBD1 might be the D (6 bases). The CDR3 spans 12 residues. Trimming stripped 10 bases from V and 3 bases from J, with 12 bases between. Per the germline V gene, CDR1 is ENHRY and CDR2 is SYGVKD. CDR3 nucleotide sequence: TGTGCCACGTCAGGGGTTGACACTGAAGCTTTCTTT. Amino acid sequence: CATSGVDTEAFF.

This clonotype has at least ten counts. The J gene is TRBJ1-5, the V gene TRBV11-2; D not certain. CDR3 length: 15 amino acids. Germline loops: CDR1 SGHAT, CDR2 FQNNGV. Trimming removed 0 bases from V and 5 bases from J, with 11 bases in between. The CDR3 here is CASSLDWQRDQPQHF. For the CDR3, the DNA is TGTGCCAGCAGCTTAGATTGGCAGAGGGATCAGCCCCAGCATTTT.

The rearrangement joins TRBV7-6 to TRBJ2-5, with TRBD2 matching 11 bases. The germline gives CDR1 SGHVS, CDR2 FNYEAQ. CDR3 size: 17 residues. J lost 1 base, V lost 1 base, and 5 bases had no gene match. In nucleotides, the CDR3 is TGTGCCAGCAGCTTAGGACTAGCGGGGAGATTCCAAGAGACCCAGTACTTC. This encodes CASSLGLAGRFQETQYF.

This chain joins TRBV4-1 and TRBJ1-4; 7 bases agree with TRBD1. From germline, CDR1 is MGHRA and CDR2 YSYEKL. With V trimmed by 1 base and J by 4 bases, 6 bases remained unmatched. The CDR3 covers 16 residues. The DNA of the CDR3 is TGCGCCAGCAGCCAAGCCCCGGGACAGAATAATGAAAAACTGTTTTTT. Its protein is CASSQAPGQNNEKLFF.

This clonotype was counted a few times. This chain links TRBV7-9 with TRBJ1-3; D ambiguous. The V end lost 5 bases, the J end lost 0 bases, and 8 bases lay between the germline ends. Looked up from germline, CDR1 is SEHNR and CDR2 is FQNEAQ (reference sequence). This CDR3 region has 14 residues. In DNA, the CDR3 is TGTGCCAGCAGCGACCCCTTCTCTGGAAACACCATATATTTT. Translation: CASSDPFSGNTIYF.

The chain has TRBV5-6 and TRBJ2-3; 16 bases map to TRBD2. V lost 1 base and J lost 6; bases outside the gene matches: 8. CDR1 and CDR2 (germline): SGHDT, YYEEEE. The CDR3 length is 18 residues. The CDR3: CASSLTTGLAGGKDTQYF. The CDR3 nucleotides read TGTGCCAGCAGCTTGACCACGGGACTAGCGGGGGGGAAGGATACGCAGTATTTT.

This clonotype was recorded at least ten times. The rearrangement links TRBV18 to TRBJ2-7, with D unresolved. V was pared by 2 bases and J by 6 bases, with 11 bases between. The CDR3 spans 13 residues. Per the germline V gene, CDR1 is KGHSH and CDR2 is LQKENI. The CDR3 region has the DNA TGTGCCAGCTCACCAACGGCCCCCGGCGAGCAGTACTTC. It specifies CASSPTAPGEQYF.

The sample holds a few counts of this clonotype. The chain joins TRBV5-4 to TRBJ2-1; no clear D. Germline V gene sequence: CDR1 SGHNT, CDR2 YYREEE (reference sequence). Between the trimmed V and J ends, which lost 2 bases and 6 bases, there was a span of 3 bases. The CDR3 has 11 residues. CDR3 sequence reads: CASSFFNEQFF. CDR3 nucleotide sequence: TGTGCCAGCAGCTTTTTCAATGAGCAGTTCTTC.

The rearrangement uses TRBV19 and TRBJ2-5, with D possibly matching TRBD2 (7 bases). Germline values: CDR1 LNHDA, CDR2 SQIVND (reference sequence). The ends were cut back, 9 bases at V and 8 bases at J, with 19 bases in the middle. The CDR3 runs to 13 residues. The DNA for the CDR3 is TGTGCCAGCCAGGGCGGGGGCCTGAAAACCCAGTACTTC. Protein sequence: CASQGGGLKTQYF.

In its sample, this clonotype was seen a few times. The rearrangement joins TRBV12-3 or TRBV12-4 to TRBJ1-3; 7 bases match TRBD1. The CDR3 runs to 14 residues. The V segment lost 5 bases and the J segment 3 bases; nucleotides outside the gene matches: 4. DNA of the CDR3: TGTGCCAGCAGTACCGGGACAGATGGAAACACCATATATTTT. It translates to CASSTGTDGNTIYF.

V usage is TRBV2 and J usage is TRBJ1-4, with unresolved D. CDR3 size: 12 residues. Per the germline V gene, CDR1 is SNHLY and CDR2 is FYNNEI. The V and J ends lost 7 bases and 4 bases respectively, with 7 bases between them. In nucleotides, the CDR3 is TGTGCCAGCAAACGACATAATGAAAAACTGTTTTTT. It translates to CASKRHNEKLFF.

This clonotype was seen repeatedly, ten times or more. The chain employs TRBV5-1 and TRBJ1-1; perhaps TRBD1 as D (5 bases). The germline V and J ends were trimmed by 0 bases and 7 bases, with 7 bases remaining between them. Germline V gene sequence: CDR1 SGHRS, CDR2 YFSETQ. The CDR3 totals 12 residues. CDR3 residues: CASSLDGGEAFF. In DNA, the CDR3 is TGCGCCAGCAGCTTGGATGGGGGTGAAGCTTTCTTT. Using reference TRBV5-1 and TRBJ1-1 for the parts outside the CDR3, the full variable domain is KAGVTQTPRYLIKTRGQQVTLSCSPISGHRSVSWYQQTPGQGLQFLFEYFSETQRNKGNFPGRFSGRQFSNSRSEMNVSTLELGDSALYLCASSLDGGEAFFGQGTRLTVV.

This clonotype was observed a few times. The chain joins TRBV5-1 to TRBJ1-5; 10 bases fit TRBD1. Germline V gene lookup returns CDR1 SGHRS and CDR2 YFSETQ. There are 16 residues in the CDR3. The V gene end was trimmed by 2 bases and the J gene end by 2 bases; junction bases not matched to a gene: 4. CDR3 loop: CASSLYGTGGNQPQHF. CDR3 coding DNA: TGCGCCAGCAGCTTATACGGGACAGGGGGCAATCAGCCCCAGCATTTT.

The J gene is TRBJ2-3, the V gene TRBV19, with D hard to call. V was trimmed by 11 bases and J by 7 bases, leaving 13 bases between them. The CDR3 is 11 residues long. Germline loops: CDR1 LNHDA, CDR2 SQIVND (reference sequence). CDR3 region: CAGLLGNTQYF. Here the CDR3 DNA reads TGTGCCGGCCTCCTAGGTAATACGCAGTATTTT.

This clonotype was found many times. This chain links TRBV2 with TRBJ1-5; 7 bases map to TRBD1. Germline V CDR1 and CDR2: SNHLY, FYNNEI. This CDR3 is 14 amino acids long. Unmatched junction bases numbered 11, after V lost 6 bases and J lost 9 bases. The CDR3 region is CASSKGTAGPPQHF. In DNA, the CDR3 is TGTGCCAGCAGCAAGGGGACAGCCGGGCCGCCCCAGCATTTT.